The T cell receptor (beta chain) described here comes from a study of T cell responses to AZD1222 COVID-19 vaccine. For the study at large: Second-dose recipients at about 4 or about 12 weeks were treated as one pooled group.

Study-wide results and limits: The CD4 TCRs associated with vaccination extended across spike and predominated at 160-218 and 743-854. Sampling captured repertoires only after the peak T cell response.

TCRdb's copy holds only in-frame clones and misses some; the assay was immunoSEQ multiplex PCR. The sample contains 90,000 to 95,000 clones, approximately 91% of which appear only once. Germline-derived CDR1 and CDR2 are SEHNR and FQNEAQ (reference sequence). The CDR3 has 13 residues. The V gene lost 3 bases and the J gene lost 1 base, with 6 bases spanning the gap. Worth noting for this clone: Its cognate antigen is unknown.

The starting material was peripheral blood, obtained on day 0 of AZD1222 vaccination. The V call is TRBV7-9, the J call TRBJ1-1, with D hard to call. The sequence derives from an adult in good health. This chain's CDR3 is CASSLERNTEAFF. In DNA form, the CDR3 reads TGTGCCAGCAGCTTGGAGAGGAACACTGAAGCTTTCTTT.